The subject of this entry is one T cell receptor (beta chain). Its target is not known. The cohort excluded patients with autoimmune disease history or systemic immunosuppression. The entry originates in a study of OX40 agonist ivuxolimab in advanced cancers. For the study at large: Ivuxolimab was administered intravenously to patients at 0.01 to 10 mg/kg every 2 weeks. Partial responses occurred in three patients (one hepatocellular carcinoma, two cutaneous melanoma). Overall study results and limits: The study found that CD8+ T cells averaged more expanded clones than CD4+.

Data came from immunoSEQ multiplex PCR; TCRdb stores just in-frame clones and leaves some out. The sample holds about 80,000 clones, about 92% seen once. V shed 5 bases and J shed 0 bases, with 17 bases lying between them. The germline V gene encodes CDR1 MDHEN and CDR2 SYDVKM. CDR3 size: 17 residues. This clonotype was obtained from an adult with an advanced solid tumor such as melanoma, head and neck, liver or kidney cancer. The chain employs TRBV28 and TRBJ1-3; perhaps TRBD1 as D (5 bases). This specimen consisted of CD4+ or CD8+ T cells sorted from blood, obtained in a trial of the OX40 agonist ivuxolimab. The CDR3 loop reads CASSPAGAPYSGNTIYF. CDR3 coding DNA: TGTGCCAGCAGTCCCGCCGGGGCTCCGTACTCTGGAAACACCATATATTTT.